Listed here are 26 T cell receptor beta chains from one sample, sequenced in a study of CD8 T cells in Susac syndrome. Reverse transcription used roughly 0.45 to 1 ug RNA and random hexamers. In TCRdb, the immunoSEQ multiplex PCR reads were re-called with MiXCR into one record per CDR3 protein. The sample gives some 57,000 distinct CDR3 sequences, approximately 90% of which show up once; 0.15% to 0.2% is in the top ten. Material: CD8+ T cells from PBMCs. These TCRs come from a human donor in good health.

V and J are TRBV6-6 and TRBJ1-6; D may be TRBD1 (5 bases). CDR3 size: 16 residues. Per germline, CDR1 MNHNY and CDR2 SVGAGI (reference sequence). The V gene lost 5 bases and the J gene lost 6 bases, with 17 bases spanning the gap. The DNA of the CDR3 is TGTGCCAGCAGTCACACGGTGGGGGAAGGTAATTCACCCCTCCACTTT. It yields the protein CASSHTVGEGNSPLHF.

The chain employs TRBV20-1 and TRBJ2-7, with D perhaps matching TRBD1 or TRBD2 (5 bases each). This CDR3 has 18 residues. Germline CDR1 reads DFQATT; CDR2 reads SNEGSKA (reference sequence). Trimming removed 1 base from V and 2 bases from J, with 24 bases in between. The CDR3 protein is CSARVGLGRQRGTYEQYF. CDR3 DNA sequence: TGCAGTGCTAGAGTGGGTTTGGGGCGACAGAGAGGGACCTACGAGCAGTACTTC.

This clonotype has only one observation. The gene calls are TRBV27 and TRBJ1-2; 7 bases match TRBD1. Germline values: CDR1 MNHEY, CDR2 SMNVEV (reference sequence). This CDR3 is built from 14 residues. Unmatched junction bases numbered 3, after V lost 5 bases and J lost 0 bases. The CDR3 DNA sequence: TGTGCCAGCAGTATAGGGACAGCTAACTATGGCTACACCTTC. It specifies CASSIGTANYGYTF.

The V call is TRBV4-2, the J call TRBJ2-7; 9 positions agree with TRBD1. Germline CDR1 reads LGHNA; CDR2 reads YNFKEQ. This CDR3 has 14 amino acids. The trim removed 1 base at V and 4 bases at J, leaving 2 bases unmatched. The CDR3 is CASSQGGQGYEQYF. As DNA, the CDR3 is TGTGCCAGCAGCCAAGGGGGACAGGGTTACGAGCAGTACTTC.

This clonotype was recorded only once. The chain is built from TRBV9 and TRBJ1-1; TRBD1 is a possible D gene (5 bases). V was trimmed by 4 bases and J by 0 bases, leaving 7 bases between them. From germline, CDR1 is SGDLS and CDR2 YYNGEE. The CDR3 sequence is 13 residues long. The CDR3 spells CASSQGMNTEAFF. CDR3 nucleotides: TGTGCCAGCAGCCAGGGCATGAACACTGAAGCTTTCTTT.

V usage is TRBV7-4 and J usage is TRBJ1-5, with a weak D call TRBD1 (5 bases). CDR1 is SGHVT, CDR2 SQSDAQ, per germline. V gave up 5 bases and J gave up 0 bases, with 11 bases separating them. The CDR3 extends over 15 amino acids. The CDR3, as DNA: TGTGCCAGCAGCCCTAGGGGCGATAGCAATCAGCCCCAGCATTTT. This encodes CASSPRGDSNQPQHF.

The chain combines TRBV19 with TRBJ1-1; D uncertain. From germline, CDR1 is LNHDA and CDR2 SQIVND (reference sequence). CDR3 length equals 13 residues. Trimming took off 10 bases at V and 1 base at J, with 13 bases between the two ends. DNA for the CDR3: TGTGCCACTAGCCCAGGATCGAACACTGAAGCTTTCTTT. It is translated as CATSPGSNTEAFF.

Here the CDR3 reads CASSLPSGAGYTF. The CDR3 nucleotides read TGTGCCAGCAGTCTCCCTTCGGGGGCTGGCTACACCTTC. This chain uses TRBV7-9 with TRBJ1-2; perhaps TRBD1 as D (6 bases). CDR1 and CDR2 from the germline V gene are SEHNR and FQNEAQ (reference sequence). CDR3 length: 13 amino acids. V gave up 6 bases and J gave up 7 bases, with 15 bases separating them.

In its sample, this clonotype was seen once. The rearrangement joins TRBV19 to TRBJ1-2, with TRBD1 matching 7 bases. CDR3 length equals 13 residues. Per the germline V gene, CDR1 is LNHDA and CDR2 is SQIVND (reference sequence). The junction had 5 bases not matched to a gene; V was cut back by 6 bases and J by 4 bases. CDR3 protein: CASRGTVPYGYTF. Written as DNA, the CDR3 is TGTGCCAGTAGGGGGACAGTGCCCTATGGCTACACCTTC. Complete variable domain (other parts from reference TRBV19 and TRBJ1-2): DGGITQSPKYLFRKEGQNVTLSCEQNLNHDAMYWYRQDPGQGLRLIYYSQIVNDFQKGDIAEGYSVSREKKESFPLTVTSAQKNPTAFYLCASRGTVPYGYTFGSGTRLTVV.

V is TRBV5-1 and J is TRBJ1-1, with unresolved D. The CDR3 consists of 14 residues. V was pared by 3 bases and J by 1 base, with 10 bases between. CDR1 and CDR2 (germline): SGHRS, YFSETQ. CDR3 nucleotides: TGCGCCAGCAGCTCCCGACGAGGGAACACTGAAGCTTTCTTT. The encoded protein is CASSSRRGNTEAFF.

This clonotype was seen a handful of times. The chain employs TRBV6-1 and TRBJ1-6; no firm D call. CDR3 size: 17 residues. Trimming pared 2 bases from V and 7 bases from J, leaving 18 bases between. In germline, CDR1 is MNHNS, CDR2 SASEGT. CDR3 amino acids: CASSETEAPIWNSPLHF. CDR3 coding DNA: TGTGCCAGCAGTGAAACGGAGGCACCCATTTGGAATTCACCCCTCCACTTT.

The chain employs TRBV7-9 and TRBJ2-4; perhaps TRBD1 as D (5 bases). From germline, CDR1 is SEHNR and CDR2 FQNEAQ (reference sequence). The CDR3 has 15 residues. Trimming took 2 bases from V and 3 from J, leaving 11 bases between them. The CDR3 loop is CASSLTQGDKNIQYF. The CDR3 region has the DNA TGTGCCAGCAGCTTAACGCAGGGTGACAAAAACATTCAGTACTTC.

The gene calls are TRBV27 and TRBJ2-7; TRBD1 matches 9 bases. The CDR3 has 13 amino acids. V shed 5 bases, J shed 4 bases, and the junction held 3 bases outside the gene matches. Germline V gene sequence: CDR1 MNHEY, CDR2 SMNVEV (reference sequence). The CDR3 spells CASSDRGIYEQYF. CDR3 bases: TGTGCCAGCAGTGACAGGGGGATATACGAGCAGTACTTC.

V and J are TRBV9 and TRBJ2-1, with D perhaps TRBD1 (5 bases). CDR1 and CDR2 from the germline V gene are SGDLS and YYNGEE. This CDR3 contains 15 residues. V lost 4 bases and J lost 7, with 18 bases in between. CDR3 coding DNA: TGTGCCAGCAGCTTCCAGGGTAGCCCACTAAATGAGCAGTTCTTC. It translates to CASSFQGSPLNEQFF.

V usage is TRBV9 and J usage is TRBJ2-1, with D tentatively TRBD1 (6 bases). The length of the CDR3 is 16 residues. V was pared by 3 bases and J by 0 bases, with 13 bases between. Looked up from germline, CDR1 is SGDLS and CDR2 is YYNGEE. This CDR3 reads CASSASRGSSYNEQFF. The DNA for the CDR3 is TGTGCCAGCAGCGCCTCCAGGGGTAGCTCCTACAATGAGCAGTTCTTC.

The J gene is TRBJ2-1, the V gene TRBV9; 7 nucleotides agree with TRBD2. In germline, CDR1 is SGDLS, CDR2 YYNGEE. J was trimmed by 5 bases and V by 3 bases; bases with no gene match: 14. The CDR3 has 17 residues. Here the CDR3 reads CASSARALSGINNEQFF. The CDR3 region has the DNA TGTGCCAGCAGCGCCCGGGCCCTCAGCGGGATTAACAATGAGCAGTTCTTC.

The rearrangement links TRBV6-5 to TRBJ1-2, with 7 nucleotides matching TRBD1. The CDR3 length is 15 residues. Germline CDR1 is MNHEY and CDR2 is SVGAGI. J was trimmed by 4 bases and V by 6 bases; bases with no gene match: 11. DNA for the CDR3: TGTGCCAGCAGGTCCACAGGGGAGAGTGGCTATGGCTACACCTTC. Its protein product is CASRSTGESGYGYTF.

This clonotype occurred once. The chain has TRBV2 and TRBJ2-1, with a weak D call TRBD2 (6 bases). The CDR3 runs to 14 residues. Germline CDR1 is SNHLY and CDR2 is FYNNEI. V shed 7 bases and J shed 6 bases, with 16 bases lying between them. The CDR3 DNA reads as TGTGCCAGCACCTTGTCGGATAGCGGCAATGAGCAGTTCTTC. This translates into CASTLSDSGNEQFF. Variable domain in full (rest from reference TRBV2 and TRBJ2-1): EPEVTQTPSHQVTQMGQEVILRCVPISNHLYFYWYRQILGQKVEFLVSFYNNEISEKSEIFDDQFSVERPDGSNFTLKIRSTKLEDSAMYFCASTLSDSGNEQFFGPGTRLTVL.

The chain carries TRBV20-1 and TRBJ1-1; D possibly corresponds to TRBD1 (6 bases). The V end lost 0 bases, the J end lost 1 base, and 15 bases lay between the germline ends. This CDR3 is 16 amino acids long. Germline V CDR1 and CDR2: DFQATT, SNEGSKA (reference sequence). CDR3 residues: CSARDFTGRKNTEAFF. The CDR3 DNA sequence: TGCAGTGCTAGAGATTTTACAGGGAGGAAGAACACTGAAGCTTTCTTT.

The CDR3 spells CSVVGTGGGEFGYTF. The CDR3 DNA reads TGCAGCGTTGTAGGGACAGGGGGCGGGGAGTTCGGCTACACCTTC. This chain joins TRBV29-1 and TRBJ1-2; 12 nucleotides agree with TRBD1. The V gene end was trimmed by 4 bases and the J gene end by 8 bases; junction bases not matched to a gene: 11. The CDR3 runs to 15 residues. Germline V gene lookup returns CDR1 SQVTM and CDR2 ANQGSEA. Full variable domain (rest looked up from reference TRBV29-1 and TRBJ1-2): SAVISQKPSRDICQRGTSLTIQCQVDSQVTMMFWYRQQPGQSLTLIATANQGSEATYESGFVIDKFPISRPNLTFSTLTVSNMSPEDSSIYLCSVVGTGGGEFGYTFGSGTRLTVV.

V usage is TRBV14 and J usage is TRBJ2-4; D is undetermined. The CDR3 is 13 residues long. Germline lookup yields CDR1 SGHDN and CDR2 FVKESK. The V gene lost 4 bases and the J gene lost 8 bases, with 12 bases spanning the gap. DNA of the CDR3: TGTGCCAGCAGCCGAGGAAGGGTAGACATTCAGTACTTC. Its translation is CASSRGRVDIQYF.

The chain joins TRBV27 to TRBJ2-7; D gene unclear. Germline V gene data show CDR1 as MNHEY and CDR2 as SMNVEV (reference sequence). The CDR3 runs to 12 residues. V dropped 10 bases and J dropped 4 bases, with 14 bases sitting between them. CDR3 residues: CATVGGGYEQYF. CDR3 coding DNA: TGTGCCACGGTCGGTGGTGGATACGAGCAGTACTTC.

The chain recombines TRBV6-5 with TRBJ2-7; D unresolved. The CDR3 totals 17 residues. Germline V gene sequence: CDR1 MNHEY, CDR2 SVGAGI. Deletions cut 0 bases from V and 1 base from J, with 16 bases between. The CDR3 coding sequence is TGTGCCAGCAGTTACTCGCGTATGATAACCCTTTCCTACGAGCAGTACTTC. The encoded protein is CASSYSRMITLSYEQYF.

The chain links TRBV30 to TRBJ2-2; TRBD2 might be the D (5 bases). V dropped 0 bases and J dropped 7 bases, with 15 bases sitting between them. Germline V lookup: CDR1 GTSNPN, CDR2 SVGIG (reference sequence). The CDR3 length is 15 residues. CDR3 sequence: CAWSVMSGDLGELFF. CDR3 DNA sequence: TGTGCCTGGAGTGTAATGTCCGGGGATCTCGGGGAGCTGTTTTTT.

This rearrangement joins TRBV7-6 to TRBJ2-1, with 9 nucleotides matching TRBD2. Germline CDR1 and CDR2: SGHVS and FNYEAQ. This CDR3 is 16 amino acids long. Trimming at V came to 2 bases and at J to 1 base, leaving 3 bases not matched to a gene. The CDR3 DNA reads as TGTGCCAGCAGCTTAAAAGCGGGGGGATCCTACAATGAGCAGTTCTTC. Its translation is CASSLKAGGSYNEQFF.

The chain links TRBV20-1 to TRBJ1-5; TRBD1 agrees at 8 bases. Germline V gives CDR1 DFQATT, CDR2 SNEGSKA (reference sequence). V lost 0 bases, J lost 4 bases, and 2 bases stayed unmatched. CDR3 length: 14 amino acids. The CDR3 loop reads CSARDGQGNQPQHF. CDR3 DNA: TGCAGTGCTAGAGATGGACAGGGAAATCAGCCCCAGCATTTT.